The clone carrying this TCR beta chain has a handful of counts. Some clones are missing from TCRdb's copy, which holds only in-frame ones; the method was immunoSEQ multiplex PCR. The sample comprises about 41,000 clones, approximately 73% of which are singletons, and around a quarter rests with the top ten. Germline values: CDR1 SQVTM, CDR2 ANQGSEA. The V and J ends lost 5 bases and 7 bases, in that order; junction bases with no gene match: 10. This CDR3 has 14 residues. These data belong to a study of blood T cell repertoires in COVID-19. This sequence originates from a man older than 75 with acute or convalescent COVID-19. The chain couples TRBV29-1 to TRBJ2-5, with 10 bases lining up with TRBD1. The sample was peripheral blood. The CDR3: CSVTGTGAGGTQYF. CDR3 nucleotide sequence: TGCAGCGTTACCGGGACAGGGGCCGGAGGGACCCAGTACTTC.